This T cell receptor beta chain emerged from a study of blood T cell repertoires in COVID-19. Trimming removed 2 bases from V and 0 bases from J, with 7 bases in between. The CDR3 sequence is 14 residues long. Germline lookup yields CDR1 GTSNPN and CDR2 SVGIG (reference sequence). The table came from immunoSEQ multiplex PCR; TCRdb's copy has only in-frame clones and leaves some out. The data show approximately 330,000 clones, 90% seen once. The sequence derives from a woman aged 40 to 50 with COVID-19, enrolled during active disease. J is TRBJ1-4 and V is TRBV30; D unresolved. The sequencing sample was made of peripheral blood. This CDR3 is CAWSRVPTNEKLFF. The CDR3 nucleotides are TGTGCCTGGAGTAGAGTTCCAACTAATGAAAAACTGTTTTTT.